The sequence of this T cell receptor (beta chain) was determined in a study of OX40 agonist ivuxolimab in advanced cancers. Overall study context: The diagnoses of dose-escalation patients were hepatocellular carcinoma, melanoma, renal cell or head and neck cancer.

Germline V gene sequence: CDR1 LNHNV, CDR2 YYDKDF (reference sequence). V trimming: 3 bases; J trimming: 14 bases; junction bases outside the gene matches: 11. The CDR3 extends over 14 amino acids. Profiled with immunoSEQ multiplex PCR; TCRdb holds only in-frame clones, not every one. The table has some 98,000 clones, 91% seen once. This chain connects TRBV15 to TRBJ1-4; 8 nucleotides agree with TRBD1. This specimen consisted of CD4+ or CD8+ T cells sorted from blood, obtained in a trial of the OX40 agonist ivuxolimab. The TCR originated in an adult with an advanced solid tumor such as melanoma, head and neck, liver or kidney cancer. This CDR3 reads CATSREWTGFELFF. The CDR3 DNA follows: TGTGCCACCAGCAGGGAGTGGACAGGGTTTGAGCTGTTTTTT. The full variable domain, rest sourced from reference TRBV15 and TRBJ1-4, is DAMVIQNPRYQVTQFGKPVTLSCSQTLNHNVMYWYQQKSSQAPKLLFHYYDKDFNNEADTPDNFQSRRPNTSFCFLDIRSPGLGDTAMYLCATSREWTGFELFFGSGTQLSVL.